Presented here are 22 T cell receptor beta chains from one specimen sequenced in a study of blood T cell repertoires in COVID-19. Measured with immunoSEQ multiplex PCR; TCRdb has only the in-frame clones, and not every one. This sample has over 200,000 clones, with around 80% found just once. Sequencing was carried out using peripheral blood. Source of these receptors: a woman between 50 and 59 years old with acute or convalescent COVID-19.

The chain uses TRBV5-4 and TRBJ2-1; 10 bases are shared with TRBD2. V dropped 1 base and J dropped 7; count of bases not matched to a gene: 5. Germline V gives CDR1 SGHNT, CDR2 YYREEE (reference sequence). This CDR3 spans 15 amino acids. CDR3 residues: CASSLRAGGGNEQFF. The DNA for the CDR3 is TGTGCCAGCAGCTTGAGAGCGGGAGGGGGGAATGAGCAGTTCTTC.

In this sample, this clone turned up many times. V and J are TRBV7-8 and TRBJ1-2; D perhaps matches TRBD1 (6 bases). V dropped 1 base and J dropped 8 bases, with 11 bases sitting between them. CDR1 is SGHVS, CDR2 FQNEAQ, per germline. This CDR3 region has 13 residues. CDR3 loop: CASSLEGQKGYTF. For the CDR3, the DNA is TGTGCCAGCAGCTTAGAAGGACAGAAAGGCTACACCTTC.

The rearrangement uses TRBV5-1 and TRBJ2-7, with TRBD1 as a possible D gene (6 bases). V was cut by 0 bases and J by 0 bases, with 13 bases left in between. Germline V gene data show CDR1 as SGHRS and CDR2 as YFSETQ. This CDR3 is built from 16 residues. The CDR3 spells CASSLDGGQSSYEQYF. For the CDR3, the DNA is TGCGCCAGCAGCTTGGACGGAGGACAGTCCTCCTACGAGCAGTACTTC.

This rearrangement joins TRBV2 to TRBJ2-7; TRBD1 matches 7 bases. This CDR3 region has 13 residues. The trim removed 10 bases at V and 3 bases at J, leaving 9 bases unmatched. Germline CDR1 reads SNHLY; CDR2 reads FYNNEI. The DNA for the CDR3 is TGTGCCATAGCCACGGACAGGATCTACGAGCAGTACTTC. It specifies CAIATDRIYEQYF.

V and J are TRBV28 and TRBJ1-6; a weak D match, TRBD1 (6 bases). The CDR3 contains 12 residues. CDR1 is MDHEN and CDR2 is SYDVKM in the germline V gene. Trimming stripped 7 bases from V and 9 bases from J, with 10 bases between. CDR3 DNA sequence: TGTGCCAGCAAAATCAGGGGTTCACCCCTCCACTTT. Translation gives CASKIRGSPLHF.

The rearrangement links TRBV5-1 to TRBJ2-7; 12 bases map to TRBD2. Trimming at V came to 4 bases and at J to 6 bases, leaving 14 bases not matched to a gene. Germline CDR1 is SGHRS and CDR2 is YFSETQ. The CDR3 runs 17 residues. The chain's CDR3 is CASSPGTSGYTGREQYF. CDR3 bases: TGCGCCAGCAGCCCGGGGACTAGCGGGTACACCGGGCGCGAGCAGTACTTC. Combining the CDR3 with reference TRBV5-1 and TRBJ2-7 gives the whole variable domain KAGVTQTPRYLIKTRGQQVTLSCSPISGHRSVSWYQQTPGQGLQFLFEYFSETQRNKGNFPGRFSGRQFSNSRSEMNVSTLELGDSALYLCASSPGTSGYTGREQYFGPGTRLTVT.

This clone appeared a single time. The CDR3 DNA is TGTGCCAGCAGTGAATCCCCTACTGTGAACACTGAAGCTTTCTTT. Translated: CASSESPTVNTEAFF. V is TRBV6-1 and J is TRBJ1-1; no clear D. Per the germline V gene, CDR1 is MNHNS and CDR2 is SASEGT. Trimming left V 2 bases short and J 0 bases short, with 10 bases between. The CDR3 spans 15 residues.

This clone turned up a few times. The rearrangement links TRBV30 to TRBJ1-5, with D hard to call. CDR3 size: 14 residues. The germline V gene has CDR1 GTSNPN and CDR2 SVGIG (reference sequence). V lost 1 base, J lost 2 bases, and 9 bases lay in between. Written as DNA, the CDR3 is TGTGCCTGGAGTGGAGCACGGGGCAATCAGCCCCAGCATTTT. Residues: CAWSGARGNQPQHF.

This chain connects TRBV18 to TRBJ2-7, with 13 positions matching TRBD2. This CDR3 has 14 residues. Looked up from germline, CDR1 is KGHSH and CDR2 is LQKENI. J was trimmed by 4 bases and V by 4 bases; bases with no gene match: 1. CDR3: CASSQGLAGYEQYF. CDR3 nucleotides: TGTGCCAGCTCACAGGGACTAGCGGGATACGAGCAGTACTTC.

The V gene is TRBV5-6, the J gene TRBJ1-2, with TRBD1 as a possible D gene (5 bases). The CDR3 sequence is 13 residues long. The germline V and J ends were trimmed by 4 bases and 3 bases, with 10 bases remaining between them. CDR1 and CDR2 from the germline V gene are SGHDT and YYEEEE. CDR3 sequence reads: CASSRRGDYGYTF. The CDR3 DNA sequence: TGTGCCAGCAGCCGCCGGGGGGACTATGGCTACACCTTC.

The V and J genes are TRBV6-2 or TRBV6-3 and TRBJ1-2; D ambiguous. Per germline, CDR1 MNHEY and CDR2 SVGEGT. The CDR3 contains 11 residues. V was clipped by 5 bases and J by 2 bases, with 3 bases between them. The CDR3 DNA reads TGTGCCAGCAGTCAGAACTATGGCTACACCTTC. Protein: CASSQNYGYTF.

The CDR3 nucleotides read TGTGCCAGCAGCTCGGAGGCCTTCCTCCCCGGTGACGAGCAGTACTTC. It translates to CASSSEAFLPGDEQYF. V is TRBV9 and J is TRBJ2-7; tentatively, D is TRBD2 (5 bases). The V gene's germline CDR1 is SGDLS and CDR2 YYNGEE. Trimming stripped 4 bases from V and 5 bases from J, with 22 bases between. CDR3 length: 16 amino acids.

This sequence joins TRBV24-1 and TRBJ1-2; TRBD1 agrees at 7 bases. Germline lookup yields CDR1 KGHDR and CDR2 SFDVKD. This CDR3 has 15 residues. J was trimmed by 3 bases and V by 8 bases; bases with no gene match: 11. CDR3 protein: CATMSSAQGDYGYTF. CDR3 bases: TGTGCCACCATGTCCTCGGCTCAGGGGGACTATGGCTACACCTTC.

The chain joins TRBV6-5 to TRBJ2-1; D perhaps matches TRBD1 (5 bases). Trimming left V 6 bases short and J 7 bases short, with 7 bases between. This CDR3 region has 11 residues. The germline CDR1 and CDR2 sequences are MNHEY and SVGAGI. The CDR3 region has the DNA TGTGCCAGCAGACCAGGGAATGAGCAGTTCTTC. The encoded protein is CASRPGNEQFF.

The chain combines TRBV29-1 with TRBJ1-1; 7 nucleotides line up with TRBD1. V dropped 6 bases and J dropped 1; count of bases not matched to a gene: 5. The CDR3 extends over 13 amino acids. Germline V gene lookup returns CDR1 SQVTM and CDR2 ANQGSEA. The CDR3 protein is CSVTGMGNTEAFF. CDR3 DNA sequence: TGCAGCGTGACAGGGATGGGGAACACTGAAGCTTTCTTT.

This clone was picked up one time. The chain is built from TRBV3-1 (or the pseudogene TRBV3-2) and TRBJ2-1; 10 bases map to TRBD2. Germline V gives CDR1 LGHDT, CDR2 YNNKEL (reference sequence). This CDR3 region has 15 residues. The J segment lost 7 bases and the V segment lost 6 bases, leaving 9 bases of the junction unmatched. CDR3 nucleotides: TGTGCCAGCAGAGTAGGGACTAGCGATAATAATGAGCAGTTCTTC. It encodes CASRVGTSDNNEQFF.

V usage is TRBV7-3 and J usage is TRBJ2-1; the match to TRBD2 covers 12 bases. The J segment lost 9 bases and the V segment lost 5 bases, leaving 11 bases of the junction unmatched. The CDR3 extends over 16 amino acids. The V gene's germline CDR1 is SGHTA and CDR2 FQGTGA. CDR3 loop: CASSPSSGRGFLEQFF. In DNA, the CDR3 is TGTGCCAGCAGCCCATCTAGCGGGAGGGGGTTCCTTGAGCAGTTCTTC.

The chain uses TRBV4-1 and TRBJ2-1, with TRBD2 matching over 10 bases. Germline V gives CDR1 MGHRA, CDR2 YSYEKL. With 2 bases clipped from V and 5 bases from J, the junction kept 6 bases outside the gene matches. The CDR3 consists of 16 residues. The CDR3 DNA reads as TGCGCCAGCAGCCAACCGGGACTAGCGCGCGACAATGAGCAGTTCTTC. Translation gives CASSQPGLARDNEQFF.

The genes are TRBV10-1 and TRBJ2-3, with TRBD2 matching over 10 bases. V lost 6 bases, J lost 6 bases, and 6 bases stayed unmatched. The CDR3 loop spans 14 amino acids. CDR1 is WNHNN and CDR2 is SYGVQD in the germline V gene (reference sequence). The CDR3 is CASRSGRAGDTQYF. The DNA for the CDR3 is TGCGCCAGCAGAAGCGGGAGGGCCGGGGATACGCAGTATTTT.

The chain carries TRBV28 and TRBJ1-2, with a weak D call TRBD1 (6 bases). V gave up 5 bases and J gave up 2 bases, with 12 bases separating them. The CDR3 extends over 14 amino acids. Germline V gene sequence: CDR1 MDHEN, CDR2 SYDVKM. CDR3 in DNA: TGTGCCAGCAGTCCCATCGGACAGAACTATGGCTACACCTTC. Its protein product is CASSPIGQNYGYTF.

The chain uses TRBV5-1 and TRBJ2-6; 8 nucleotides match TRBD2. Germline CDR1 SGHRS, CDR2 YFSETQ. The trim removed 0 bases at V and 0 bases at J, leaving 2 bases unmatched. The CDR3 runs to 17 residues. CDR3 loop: CASSLAGGDSGANVLTF. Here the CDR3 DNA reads TGCGCCAGCAGCTTGGCCGGGGGGGACTCTGGGGCCAACGTCCTGACTTTC. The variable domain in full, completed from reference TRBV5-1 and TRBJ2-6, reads KAGVTQTPRYLIKTRGQQVTLSCSPISGHRSVSWYQQTPGQGLQFLFEYFSETQRNKGNFPGRFSGRQFSNSRSEMNVSTLELGDSALYLCASSLAGGDSGANVLTFGAGSRLTVL.

DNA of the CDR3: TGTGCCAGCAGCTTAGAGGGGGGGGCTTCCTACGAGCAGTACTTC. Translating gives CASSLEGGASYEQYF. This chain joins TRBV7-2 and TRBJ2-7; tentative D call: TRBD2 (7 bases). The germline gives CDR1 SGHTA, CDR2 FQGNSA. This CDR3 comprises 15 residues. The V and J ends lost 1 base and 1 base respectively, with 11 bases between them. The full variable domain, its missing parts supplied by reference TRBV7-2 and TRBJ2-7, is GAGVSQSPSNKVTEKGKDVELRCDPISGHTALYWYRQSLGQGLEFLIYFQGNSAPDKSGLPSDRFSAERTGGSVSTLTIQRTQQEDSAVYLCASSLEGGASYEQYFGPGTRLTVT.